This T cell receptor (beta chain) was identified during a study of blood T cells in healthy people across ages. Every donor contributed about 10 milliliters of peripheral blood by blood draw. CDR1 is MNHEY and CDR2 is SMNVEV in the germline V gene (reference sequence). The CDR3 spans 20 residues. Combining a sample-barcoded 5' primer with a J-beta primer mix, a second PCR ran for roughly 6 to 11 cycles. A template-switch adaptor that had 12 random nucleotides put a tag on each cDNA molecule. Per-sample output comprised a minimum of 2.5 million paired-end reads containing CDR3. One entry per CDR3 protein, called by TCRdb with MiXCR from the 5' RACE reads. The repertoire has fewer than 950,000 distinct CDR3 sequences, roughly 50% of them found once; the top ten carry around 40%. Regarding the study as a whole: Higher diversity, along with more naive CD4+ cells, distinguished long-lived donors from aged donors.

A remark on this clonotype: Antigen unknown.

Sequenced sample: blood. V and J are TRBV27 and TRBJ2-1, with 12 positions matching TRBD2. TRBJ2-7 matches the DNA end more closely, so the J call is doubtful. This receptor was obtained from a man older than 75 in good health. CDR3 bases: TGTGCCAGCAGTTTATGGGGGGTGACTAGCGGGGGCTTCGCCTACAATGAGCAGTACTTC. This encodes CASSLWGVTSGGFAYNEQYF.